This T cell receptor (beta chain) was retrieved from a study of cytomegalovirus exposure and HLA in healthy donors. Study as a whole: Earlier sequencing of 150 million to 200 million T cells yielded fewer than 140 million unique TCR beta sequences. Study outcomes and limitations: A missense DCLRE1C variant was associated with V- and J-gene trimming of TCR beta chains in a later analysis, and an independent cohort replicated the association. Beyond CMV serostatus, there was no information to go on about immune exposure.

As for this clone: No antigen is known for it.

It was with 60 Vbeta and 13 Jbeta primers that the PCR ran. Measured with immunoSEQ multiplex PCR; TCRdb has only the in-frame clones, and not every one. This table holds approximately 150,000 clones, roughly 80% found once. The sample consisted of PBMCs. The receptor was derived from a man younger than 40 in good health and CMV-seropositive.

The CDR3 sequence: CATAQGRGFSYEQYF. The CDR3 DNA is TGTGCCACCGCCCAGGGCAGGGGGTTTTCCTACGAGCAGTACTTC. The chain carries TRBV5-4 and TRBJ2-7; 7 nucleotides line up with TRBD1. The CDR3 contains 15 residues. With 9 bases clipped from V and 1 base from J, the junction kept 13 bases outside the gene matches. From germline, CDR1 is SGHNT and CDR2 YYREEE (reference sequence).